This TCR beta chain was identified in a study of blood T cells in healthy people across ages. Whole-study context: About one barcoded TCR beta cDNA was captured per two T cells. Whole-study findings and limits: Naive and antigen-experienced cells were not separated, limiting conclusive comparison.

Losses at the gene ends were 5 bases for V and 3 bases for J; bases not matched to a gene: 6. The germline V gene encodes CDR1 SEHNR and CDR2 FQNEAQ (reference sequence). CDR3 length: 14 amino acids. Healthy Caucasian individuals from Russia aged about 6 to 95 were enrolled as donors. Per individual sample, total RNA of at least 5 micrograms was extracted. Through a sample-barcoded 5' primer and a J-beta primer mix, a second PCR was run for roughly 7 to 12 cycles. In TCRdb, the 5' RACE reads were re-called with MiXCR into one record per CDR3 protein. The table lists around 750,000 distinct CDR3 sequences, around half of them singletons. This clonotype was counted a few times. The antigen is not known.

The receptor's source is an elderly man in good health. The chain recombines TRBV7-9 with TRBJ2-7; TRBD1 matches at 8 bases. The sequenced sample was blood. The CDR3 spells CASSARDRFYEQYF. CDR3 nucleotides: TGTGCCAGCAGCGCCCGGGACAGGTTCTACGAGCAGTACTTC.